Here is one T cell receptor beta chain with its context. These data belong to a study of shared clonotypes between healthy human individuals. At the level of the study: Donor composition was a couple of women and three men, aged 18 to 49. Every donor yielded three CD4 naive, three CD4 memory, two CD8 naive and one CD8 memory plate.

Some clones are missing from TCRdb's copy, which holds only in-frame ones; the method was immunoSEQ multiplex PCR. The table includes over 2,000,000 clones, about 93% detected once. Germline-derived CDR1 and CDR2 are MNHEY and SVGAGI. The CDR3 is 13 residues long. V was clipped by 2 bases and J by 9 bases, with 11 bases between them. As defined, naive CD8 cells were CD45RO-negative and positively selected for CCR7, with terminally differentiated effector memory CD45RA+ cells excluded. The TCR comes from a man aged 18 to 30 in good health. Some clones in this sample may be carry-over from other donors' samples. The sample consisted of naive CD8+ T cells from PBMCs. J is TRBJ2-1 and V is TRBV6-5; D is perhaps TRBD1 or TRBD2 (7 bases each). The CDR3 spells CASSYARGGEQFF. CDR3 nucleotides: TGTGCCAGCAGTTACGCCAGGGGGGGTGAGCAGTTCTTC.